Sequencing of this T cell receptor (beta chain) was carried out in a study of T cells in Graves' hyperthyroidism and ophthalmopathy. Findings of the study overall: Most thyroid clonotypes expanded above 0.001 appeared in blood too.

This clonotype has a count of ten or more. The antigen is undetermined. The CDR3 runs to 15 residues. Germline CDR1 LNHDA, CDR2 SQIVND (reference sequence). Trimming removed 3 bases from V and 4 bases from J, with 13 bases in between. Diagnosis relied on clinical symptoms, serum thyroxine and TRAb, thyroid ultrasound and orbital computed tomography. This sample holds PBMCs from 8 to 10 ml fresh peripheral blood. Amplification of TCR beta CDR3 regions was performed using RNA transcripts as template. The TCR CDR3 was amplified in a first-round RT-PCR using the HTBI primer set. In TCRdb, the multiplex PCR reads were re-called with MiXCR into one record per CDR3 protein. The table records fewer than 650,000 distinct CDR3 sequences, approximately 13% of them present only once.

The chain links TRBV19 to TRBJ1-5, with D possibly matching TRBD1 (5 bases). What was sequenced was blood. This receptor was obtained from a woman younger than 45 with Graves' hyperthyroidism that later progressed to Graves' ophthalmopathy. This chain's CDR3 is CASSMAGRVNQPQHF. Written as DNA, the CDR3 is TGTGCCAGTAGTATGGCAGGGCGTGTAAATCAGCCCCAGCATTTT.